What follows describes a single TCR beta chain. Its cognate antigen has yet to be identified. Per-nucleotide qualities are absent, and no much larger clonotype sits a single base away. This entry comes from a study of post-analysis software for immune sequencing data (dated by TCRdb to the mid-2010s). At the level of the whole study: Recorded disease courses included relapsing-remitting, secondary progressive and progressive-relapsing multiple sclerosis, with some patients lacking subtype annotation. A subset of samples was prepared in parallel using single-end sample barcoding, then pooled and co-amplified after Illumina adapter ligation. Patient repertoires were compared against roughly 10 previously published healthy control repertoires from donors aged roughly 6 to 26 years.

TCR beta repertoires were profiled from peripheral blood of roughly 13 young patients with multiple sclerosis to demonstrate the VDJtools post-analysis software. The multiple sclerosis patients were children and adolescents between roughly 6 and 17 years of age. The library was produced with PCR. Reads for this sample came from an Illumina HiSeq 2500. To reduce PCR and sequencing biases, unique molecular identifiers were built into the TCR beta cDNA libraries. Approximately 500,000 cDNA molecules were obtained per 1 to 10 million input T cells, so each molecule approximated one T cell. The patient libraries were prepared and sequenced with the same protocol used for the earlier healthy control dataset. Samples belonging to the same batch were prepared together, multiplexed and sequenced on a shared HiSeq lane. Regarding the original processing steps: MIGEC was used to process the raw barcoded reads, and molecular identifier groups with only a single read were discarded before consensus assembly and CDR3 extraction. VDJtools was used for post-analysis of the clonotype tables, with diversity normalized by down-sampling every dataset to the smallest sample size. In repertoire overlap clustering, CDR3 amino acid sequences, but not nucleotide sequences, were matched to correct batch-related cross-sample contamination. The raw public reads went through TCRdb reprocessing: fastp at Q25, MiXCR clone calling, in-frame beta chains kept. A single entry per CDR3 protein holds the most common genes and DNA from its merged rows. The V and J calls were determined by TCRdb, not by the authors. The sample yields about 770,000 distinct CDR3 sequences; more than 45% were counted once. Of the sample, approximately 5% falls within the top ten clones.

The CDR3 holds 18 amino acids from the cysteine to the phenylalanine. Left in the record is the CDR3 DNA by itself, 54 bases read in frame from the first base. Germline trimming amounts to 1 base on V and 3 bases on J, with 7 as the count of junction bases outside the gene matches. The germline V gene encodes CDR1 LGHNA and CDR2 YNFKEQ. What the research found in general, with its limitations: Significantly higher frequencies in patients than in controls were found for a few TRBV segments, including TRBV5-6, TRBV5-1 and TRBV20-1. The control group was slightly older than the multiple sclerosis patient group. Strong co-clustering of samples prepared in the same batch was shown by direct clustering with F measure, prompting a batch-effect correction. Multiple sclerosis patients had significantly lower normalized Chao1 diversity than controls, a result that suggests substantial peripheral T-cell clonal expansion.

Sequenced: blood. The sequence was collected from a girl between 5 and 17 years old with multiple sclerosis. The chain joins TRBV4-2 to TRBJ2-4, with 12 central nucleotides matching TRBD2. The sequenced DNA: TGTGCCAGCAGCCAAGCTCTAGCGGGAGGGCATGACAAAAACATTCAGTACTTC. Its protein product is CASSQALAGGHDKNIQYF.